This TCR beta chain is drawn from a study of blood T cells in healthy people across ages. Overall study results and limits: A strong correlation between TCR beta diversity and naive T cell percentage was seen.

About this clonotype itself: Antigen: not known. A much larger clone lies one base from this, so it may be a read error.

Donors were systemically healthy Caucasian individuals from Russia aged about 6 to 95 years. Researchers collected approximately 9.5 milliliters of peripheral blood from every single donor. A second roughly 7 to 12 cycle PCR used barcoded and J-beta primers. TCRdb recomputed calls from the 5' RACE reads with MiXCR, one row per CDR3 protein. The sample includes about 670,000 distinct CDR3 sequences, around 38% of them seen just once. CDR1 is SGHDT, CDR2 YYEEEE, per germline. The CDR3 covers 15 residues. The clonotype comes from a man at least 80 years old in good health. The sequenced material came from blood. The chain recombines TRBV5-6 with TRBJ2-3; 9 nucleotides align to TRBD2. CDR3 DNA sequence: TGTGCCAGCAGCTTGGAACTAGCGGGTTTGGATACGCGGTATTTT. Amino acid sequence: CASSLELAGLDTRYF.